Sequencing of this T cell receptor (beta chain) was carried out in a study of identical twins (dated by TCRdb to the mid-2010s). About the full investigation: To test whether fetal clonotypes persist, the study used deep sequencing on TCR alpha and beta repertoires from monozygotic twins, unrelated adults of various ages, and cord blood. To rule out contamination, the twin experiments were replicated at different times with different library preparation protocols. Beyond this particular receptor, the publication reports: Out-of-frame TCR alpha sharing in monozygotic twins was systematically underestimated by recombination models, whereas sharing between unrelated individuals was in agreement with the recombination models. Zero-insertion analyses could be partly confounded by invariant T cells such as MAIT and iNKT, although diverse VJ usage argued against such confounding for most clonotypes. Excess twin sharing in beta out-of-frame sequences was weaker because fewer shared sequences lowered the signal-to-noise ratio. Out-of-frame TCR alpha sequences shared between twins showed an excess of low generation-probability sequences compared with coincidental sharing between unrelated individuals. Because the same donors could not be followed over many years, the conclusions relied on cross-sectional statistical analysis. Abundant cord blood beta clonotypes had fewer insertions, young adult naive repertoires showed a similar but weaker trend, and memory repertoires showed no such trend.

Including cysteine and phenylalanine, the CDR3 has 15 amino acids. CDR3 DNA is the only sequence kept; it has 45 bases, read in frame from the first base. CDR1 SQVTM and CDR2 ANQGSEA were looked up in the germline V gene. The V end gives up 7 bases and the J end 0 bases, leaving 7 bases in the junction not matched to a gene. This clonotype was seen repeatedly, ten times or more. No antigen is known for it. The sample holds no much larger clone one base away, and base qualities are not on file. Library generation was performed with 5' RACE. Sequencing was performed on an Illumina HiSeq 2000. Template switching introduced a universal primer binding site; the final cDNA contained a unique molecular identifier, enabling accurate counting of TCR cDNA molecules. First-strand cDNA for TCR alpha and beta chains was synthesized from specific primers in the conserved constant-segment region. Each cDNA library was double barcoded, with a SMART-Mk sample barcode plus Illumina barcodes, to control for contamination. TruSeq adapter sequences and Illumina sample barcodes were added in two successive PCR steps. Sequencing of the TCR alpha and beta cDNA libraries was done on the Illumina HiSeq platform using custom primers. The authors' analysis ran thus. MiGEC processed the raw reads to extract unique molecular identifiers, while MiXCR was used to determine the CDR3 positions. For each individual, recombination models were inferred using an EM algorithm with the repgenHMM and IGoR tools. Shared clonotype analysis was performed with the tcR package in R, normalizing sharing by the product of cloneset sizes. Out-of-frame nonproductive sequences were analyzed to study raw recombination free of thymic and clonal selection effects. TCRdb trimmed the raw reads at Q25, called clones with MiXCR and kept productive beta chains. Rows matching on CDR3 protein sequence are summarized as one entry with the most common DNA and genes. Clone size and V and J calls follow TCRdb, not the original study. In this sample the table shows a few hundred thousand distinct CDR3 sequences, 9.6% of which occur a single time. Together, the top ten hold roughly 3% of the sample.

All donors were healthy Caucasians. The twin cohort comprised three pairs of female monozygotic twins, all aged roughly 18 to 30 years. The RNA used for TCR libraries was isolated from peripheral blood mononuclear cells. The sample was also reused in another study, on yellow fever vaccine responses in identical twins. Per that second paper: According to the authors, in identical twins the way T cells responded to vaccination appeared partly convergent and partly personalized. The study precisely tracked vaccine-responding T cell clones in identical twins.

The sample consisted of PBMCs. The TCR sequence derives from a woman aged 18 to 35 in good health. The rearrangement combines TRBV29-1 with TRBJ1-1, with 11 bases matching TRBD1. The bases are TGCAGCGCTGGACAGGGGGCTATTATGAACACTGAAGCTTTCTTT. It translates as CSAGQGAIMNTEAFF.